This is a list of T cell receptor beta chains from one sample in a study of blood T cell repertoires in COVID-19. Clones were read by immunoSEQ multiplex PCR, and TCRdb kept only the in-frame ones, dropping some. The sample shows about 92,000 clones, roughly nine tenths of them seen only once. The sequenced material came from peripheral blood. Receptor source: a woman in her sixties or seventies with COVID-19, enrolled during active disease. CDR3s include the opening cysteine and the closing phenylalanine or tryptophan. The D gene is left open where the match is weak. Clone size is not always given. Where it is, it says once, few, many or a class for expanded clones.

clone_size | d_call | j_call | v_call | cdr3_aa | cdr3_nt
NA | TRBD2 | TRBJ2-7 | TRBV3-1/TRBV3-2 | CASSRRGVSYEQYF | TGTGCCAGCAGCCGTCGGGGGGTGTCCTACGAGCAGTACTTC
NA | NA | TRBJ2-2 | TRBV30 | CAWSPGTPNTGELFF | TGTGCCTGGAGTCCCGGGACACCGAACACCGGGGAGCTGTTTTTT
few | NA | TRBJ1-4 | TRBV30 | CACFRVGKLFF | TGTGCCTGTTTCCGAGTTGGAAAACTGTTTTTT
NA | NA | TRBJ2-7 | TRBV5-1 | CASRSGDRWRSYEQYF | TGCGCCAGCAGGTCAGGGGACCGGTGGAGATCCTACGAGCAGTACTTC
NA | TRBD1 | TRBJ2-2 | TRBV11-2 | CASTRVGQANTGELFF | TGTGCCAGTACGCGGGTGGGACAGGCGAACACCGGGGAGCTGTTTTTT
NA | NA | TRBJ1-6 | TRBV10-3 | CAISTDSTNSPLHF | TGTGCCATCAGCACTGACAGTACTAATTCACCCCTCCACTTT
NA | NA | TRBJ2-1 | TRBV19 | CASSPDSSSYNEQFF | TGTGCCAGTAGTCCTGACTCCAGTTCCTACAATGAGCAGTTCTTC
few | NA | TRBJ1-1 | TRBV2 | CASNPGRGTEAFF | TGTGCCAGCAATCCCGGCCGGGGGACTGAAGCTTTCTTT
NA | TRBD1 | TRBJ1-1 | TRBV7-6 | CASSLEGGGSEAFF | TGTGCCAGCAGCTTAGAAGGGGGCGGATCTGAAGCTTTCTTT
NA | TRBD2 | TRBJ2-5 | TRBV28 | CASSSALAGTLETQYF | TGTGCCAGCAGTTCAGCTCTAGCGGGAACGCTAGAGACCCAGTACTTC
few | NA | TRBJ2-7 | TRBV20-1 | CSAASDYEQYF | TGCAGTGCCGCATCAGACTACGAGCAGTACTTC
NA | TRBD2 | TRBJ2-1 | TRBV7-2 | CASSPTSGGANEQFF | TGTGCCAGCAGCCCTACTAGCGGGGGGGCCAATGAGCAGTTCTTC
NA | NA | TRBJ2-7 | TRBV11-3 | CASSLDSALGRYYSYEQYF | TGTGCCAGCAGCTTAGACTCGGCTCTCGGCAGATACTACTCCTACGAGCAGTACTTC
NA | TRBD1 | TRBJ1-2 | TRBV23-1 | CASSQSQGQASGYTF | TGCGCCAGCAGTCAATCGCAGGGACAGGCTTCTGGCTACACCTTC
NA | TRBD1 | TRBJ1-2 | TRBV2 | CASSELGTGHHGYTF | TGTGCCAGCAGTGAGCTGGGGACAGGGCACCATGGCTACACCTTC
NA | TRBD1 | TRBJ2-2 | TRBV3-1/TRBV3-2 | CASSQGQGAIGELFF | TGTGCCAGCAGCCAGGGACAGGGGGCGATCGGGGAGCTGTTTTTT
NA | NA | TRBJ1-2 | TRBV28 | CASSQGQDYGYTF | TGTGCCAGCAGTCAGGGACAAGACTATGGCTACACCTTC
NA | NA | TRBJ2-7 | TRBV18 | CASSPAVTSSYEQYF | TGTGCCAGCTCACCGGCAGTCACAAGCTCCTACGAGCAGTACTTC
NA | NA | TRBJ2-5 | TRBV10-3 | CAISEGRAQETQYF | TGTGCCATCAGTGAAGGCAGGGCCCAAGAGACCCAGTACTTC
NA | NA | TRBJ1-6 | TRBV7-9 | CASSLERAYNSPLHF | TGTGCCAGCAGCTTAGAACGGGCCTATAATTCACCCCTCCACTTT
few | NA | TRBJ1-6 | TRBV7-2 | CASSVMTVSGSPLHF | TGTGCCAGCAGCGTAATGACAGTTTCGGGTTCACCCCTCCACTTT
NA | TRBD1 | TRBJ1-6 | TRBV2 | CASRGQGSSPLHF | TGTGCCAGCCGAGGACAGGGGTCTTCACCCCTCCACTTT
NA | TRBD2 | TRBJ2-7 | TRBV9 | CASSRTSGFYEQYF | TGTGCCAGCAGCCGGACTAGCGGGTTCTACGAGCAGTACTTC
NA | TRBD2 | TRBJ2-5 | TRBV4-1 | CASSFGLAGVQETQYF | TGCGCCAGCAGTTTCGGACTAGCGGGGGTCCAAGAGACCCAGTACTTC
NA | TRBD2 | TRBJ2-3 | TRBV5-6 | CASSLGSSGGRTDTQYF | TGTGCCAGCAGCTTGGGGTCTAGCGGGGGGAGGACAGATACGCAGTATTTT
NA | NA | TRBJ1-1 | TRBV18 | CASSPGELNTEAFF | TGTGCCAGCTCACCTGGTGAGTTGAACACTGAAGCTTTCTTT
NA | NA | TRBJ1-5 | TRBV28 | CASREPGGINQPQHF | TGTGCCAGCAGAGAACCGGGGGGGATAAATCAGCCCCAGCATTTT
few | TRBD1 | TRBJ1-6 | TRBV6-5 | CASSRTGGTPLHF | TGTGCCAGCAGTCGGACAGGGGGGACACCCCTCCACTTT